The T cell receptor beta chain under discussion was sequenced for a study of cytomegalovirus exposure and HLA in healthy donors. Study conclusions and caveats: In a later analysis, TCR beta V- and J-gene trimming was associated with a missense DCLRE1C variant. For most subjects, TCR beta sequences were reported to predict HLA-A and HLA-B alleles with accuracy. Cytomegalovirus association was listed for approximately 150 TCR beta chains.

Donors had nominal health at sampling but likely had unrecorded immune exposures. PCR primers comprised 60 Vbeta and 13 Jbeta primers. Profiled with immunoSEQ multiplex PCR; TCRdb holds only in-frame clones, not every one. The profile shows about 160,000 clones, just over 75% of them singletons. CDR1 is LNHDA, CDR2 SQIVND, per germline (reference sequence). The CDR3 runs to 13 residues. The J segment lost 6 bases and the V segment lost 6 bases, leaving 5 bases of the junction unmatched. This clone was detected a few times. Its antigen is undetermined. V is TRBV19 and J is TRBJ2-3; 8 bases line up with TRBD2. The TCR originated in a man aged 35-49 years in good health and CMV-seronegative. Sequencing was carried out using PBMCs. The DNA of the CDR3 is TGTGCCAGTAGCGGGAGGGCGAGGGATACGCAGTATTTT. As protein: CASSGRARDTQYF. The variable domain in full, completed from reference TRBV19 and TRBJ2-3, reads DGGITQSPKYLFRKEGQNVTLSCEQNLNHDAMYWYRQDPGQGLRLIYYSQIVNDFQKGDIAEGYSVSREKKESFPLTVTSAQKNPTAFYLCASSGRARDTQYFGPGTRLTVL.